The 30 T cell receptor beta chains presented below share a single source sample, sequenced in a study of blood T cells in healthy people across ages. A second about 6 to 12 cycle PCR used barcoded and J-beta primers. Each CDR3 protein gets one entry after TCRdb re-called the 5' RACE reads with MiXCR. Altogether some 750,000 distinct CDR3 sequences are present, 22% being singletons, with the ten largest covering around a fifth. Material for sequencing was blood. Receptor source: a man in his sixties or seventies in good health.

This clonotype was picked up many times. The chain is built from TRBV28 and TRBJ2-3, with 15 bases aligning to TRBD2. The CDR3 contains 18 residues. V dropped 6 bases and J dropped 3; count of bases not matched to a gene: 10. Germline lookup yields CDR1 MDHEN and CDR2 SYDVKM. CDR3: CASRAGLAGGPMTDTQYF. CDR3 bases: TGTGCCAGCAGAGCTGGACTAGCGGGGGGGCCGATGACAGATACGCAGTATTTT.

This chain links TRBV7-2 with TRBJ2-1; D ambiguous. There are 13 residues in the CDR3. Germline lookup yields CDR1 SGHTA and CDR2 FQGNSA. The V gene lost 5 bases and the J gene lost 6 bases, with 11 bases spanning the gap. The CDR3 spells CASSPHGINEQFF. The CDR3 region has the DNA TGTGCCAGCAGCCCACATGGAATCAATGAGCAGTTCTTC.

The chain recombines TRBV7-9 with TRBJ1-6; D is possibly TRBD1 (5 bases). The CDR3 covers 16 residues. V was clipped by 1 base and J by 5 bases, with 12 bases between them. The germline gives CDR1 SEHNR, CDR2 FQNEAQ (reference sequence). The CDR3 sequence: CASSLGQGGDNSPLHF. In DNA form, the CDR3 reads TGTGCCAGCAGCTTAGGCCAGGGCGGGGATAATTCACCCCTCCACTTT.

The rearrangement links TRBV29-1 to TRBJ2-3; TRBD2 matches at 9 bases. The CDR3 sequence is 14 residues long. After removal of 1 base from V and 6 bases from J, the junction contained 5 bases not matched to a gene. Germline V gives CDR1 SQVTM, CDR2 ANQGSEA. Here the CDR3 DNA reads TGCAGCGTTGAAGCAAGCGGGAGGAGGGATACGCAGTATTTT. It yields the protein CSVEASGRRDTQYF.

The chain couples TRBV6-1 to TRBJ1-2, with D hard to call. The ends were cut back, 7 bases at V and 4 bases at J, with 13 bases in the middle. There are 13 residues in the CDR3. The V gene's germline CDR1 is MNHNS and CDR2 SASEGT. CDR3 sequence: CASTPDGSYGYTF. The CDR3 DNA reads TGTGCCAGCACCCCGGACGGGAGCTATGGCTACACCTTC.

CDR3 residues: CASSNLPYLSSGEQYF. CDR3 sequence (DNA): TGTGCCAGTAGCAATCTCCCCTACTTATCTTCCGGCGAGCAGTACTTC. V usage is TRBV19 and J usage is TRBJ2-5, with D unclear. Matching the DNA end better, TRBJ2-7 makes the J call doubtful. This CDR3 is built from 16 residues. Germline V CDR1 and CDR2: LNHDA, SQIVND (reference sequence).

The rearrangement uses TRBV7-3 and TRBJ2-1; 7 positions agree with TRBD2. With 5 bases clipped from V and 0 bases from J, the junction kept 10 bases outside the gene matches. The germline V gene encodes CDR1 SGHTA and CDR2 FQGTGA. CDR3 length equals 17 residues. DNA of the CDR3: TGTGCCAGCAGCCACTTGGCTAGCGGAAGCTCCTACAATGAGCAGTTCTTC. It encodes CASSHLASGSSYNEQFF.

This clonotype was seen a few times. The rearrangement links TRBV6-1 to TRBJ2-1, with no clear D. In germline, CDR1 is MNHNS, CDR2 SASEGT. This CDR3 region has 12 residues. V gave up 4 bases and J gave up 9 bases, with 10 bases separating them. CDR3 protein: CASSGAVREQFF. The CDR3 nucleotides are TGTGCCAGCAGTGGAGCAGTGCGTGAGCAGTTCTTC.

In this sample, this clonotype turned up many times. The chain combines TRBV5-1 with TRBJ2-3; D is unresolved. This CDR3 has 13 residues. V was shortened by 4 bases and J by 1 base, with 7 bases between the two germline ends. Per the germline V gene, CDR1 is SGHRS and CDR2 is YFSETQ. CDR3 in DNA: TGCGCCAGCAGCCTCTTTGGCACAGATACGCAGTATTTT. This sequence encodes CASSLFGTDTQYF.

The chain carries TRBV7-2 and TRBJ2-2; tentative D call: TRBD1 (6 bases). The CDR3 contains 15 residues. From germline, CDR1 is SGHTA and CDR2 FQGNSA. V was pared by 0 bases and J by 6 bases, with 11 bases between. CDR3 residues: CASSLAWTAAGELFF. The CDR3 coding sequence is TGTGCCAGCAGCTTAGCGTGGACAGCCGCCGGGGAGCTGTTTTTT.

This clonotype was counted between two and nine times. CDR3 DNA sequence: TGTGCCAGCAGGACCGACGGGGGGAGGGGGAGGCCTGAAGCTTTCTTT. It yields the protein CASRTDGGRGRPEAFF. This chain connects TRBV6-6 to TRBJ1-1; a weak D match, TRBD1 (6 bases). This CDR3 has 16 amino acids. The germline gives CDR1 MNHNY, CDR2 SVGAGI (reference sequence). V was clipped by 6 bases and J by 6 bases, with 23 bases between them.

The rearrangement links TRBV5-6 to TRBJ2-5, with 8 bases lining up with TRBD1. The J call may be faulty, since TRBJ2-1 better matches the DNA end. CDR1 and CDR2 from the germline V gene are SGHDT and YYEEEE. The CDR3 extends over 14 amino acids. The CDR3 DNA follows: TGTGCCAGCAGCTTGTCGCAGGGGGCGGGTGAGCAGTTCTTC. This codes for CASSLSQGAGEQFF.

The chain couples TRBV7-9 to TRBJ1-2, with D possibly matching TRBD1 (6 bases). The CDR3 length is 14 residues. The V gene's germline CDR1 is SEHNR and CDR2 FQNEAQ (reference sequence). The germline V and J ends were trimmed by 6 bases and 7 bases, with 18 bases remaining between them. The CDR3 reads CASRPLQGSGGYTF. CDR3 DNA sequence: TGTGCCAGCAGACCATTACAGGGCTCAGGTGGCTACACCTTC.

For the CDR3, the DNA is TGTGCCACCAGTGTGGGGGGTTGGCAGCCCCAGCATTTT. It is translated as CATSVGGWQPQHF. V gene TRBV24-1 combines with J gene TRBJ1-5, with a possible D match to TRBD1 (5 bases). Germline CDR1 and CDR2: KGHDR and SFDVKD. The CDR3 contains 13 residues. Between the trimmed V and J ends, which lost 5 bases and 7 bases, there was a span of 11 bases.

This clonotype was seen a handful of times. This chain connects TRBV7-2 to TRBJ1-2; 8 nucleotides match TRBD1. CDR1 SGHTA and CDR2 FQGNSA come from the germline V gene. The CDR3 spans 14 residues. The V gene end was trimmed by 5 bases and the J gene end by 6 bases; junction bases not matched to a gene: 8. The chain's CDR3 is CASSADRTGNGYTF. CDR3 sequence (DNA): TGTGCCAGCAGCGCTGATAGGACAGGGAATGGCTACACCTTC.

The rearrangement joins TRBV3-1 to TRBJ1-6, with no clear D. The CDR3 runs 13 residues. The V gene lost 1 base and the J gene lost 13 bases, with 11 bases spanning the gap. CDR1 and CDR2 from the germline V gene are LGHDT and YNNKEL (reference sequence). CDR3 DNA sequence: TGTGCCAGCAGCCAAGGTCGGCTCCTTCCCCTCCACTTT. Amino acid sequence: CASSQGRLLPLHF.

There are many counts of this clonotype. V gene TRBV15 combines with J gene TRBJ2-1; TRBD2 matches 9 bases. This CDR3 contains 16 residues. J lost 15 bases, V lost 0 bases, and 15 bases had no gene match. Germline V gene sequence: CDR1 LNHNV, CDR2 YYDKDF (reference sequence). In nucleotides, the CDR3 is TGTGCCACCAGCAGAGATTACGAAGGGACTAGCTTAAGACGGTTCTTC. It translates to CATSRDYEGTSLRRFF.

This clonotype was found a few times. The chain is built from TRBV15 and TRBJ2-3; 8 bases match TRBD1. The CDR3 has 15 amino acids. Trimming removed 5 bases from V and 5 bases from J; junction bases left unmatched: 9. The germline V gene has CDR1 LNHNV and CDR2 YYDKDF (reference sequence). Here the CDR3 DNA reads TGTGCCACCAGCCCCTCCAGGGGGCCCATAGATACGCAGTATTTT. Translated, it gives CATSPSRGPIDTQYF.

This chain joins TRBV28 and TRBJ2-7; D remains ambiguous. Trimming removed 6 bases at V and 0 bases at J, with 15 bases between. CDR1 is MDHEN and CDR2 is SYDVKM in the germline V gene. CDR3 size: 15 residues. Here the CDR3 reads CASSLRGVHSYEQYF. DNA for the CDR3: TGTGCCAGCAGCCTCCGTGGGGTTCACTCCTACGAGCAGTACTTC.

In this sample, this clonotype turned up a few times. This chain links TRBV12-3 or TRBV12-4 with TRBJ2-3, with 10 bases identical to TRBD2. The junction had 10 bases not matched to a gene; V was cut back by 6 bases and J by 1 base. The CDR3 covers 17 residues. CDR3 nucleotide sequence: TGTGCCAGCAGCCGGCCGGGACTAGCGATACGCACAGATACGCAGTATTTT. This encodes CASSRPGLAIRTDTQYF.

The V gene is TRBV4-1, the J gene TRBJ2-1, with D possibly TRBD2 on 6 matching bases. V lost 3 bases and J lost 7, with 16 bases in between. From germline, CDR1 is MGHRA and CDR2 YSYEKL. The CDR3 extends over 15 amino acids. DNA of the CDR3: TGCGCCAGCAGCCACTTGGGACTGGACTTAAATGAGCAGTTCTTC. Protein product: CASSHLGLDLNEQFF.

This clonotype was detected a few times. The chain joins TRBV20-1 to TRBJ2-5, with 9 bases fitting TRBD2. CDR3 size: 17 residues. With V trimmed by 1 base and J by 5 bases, 14 bases remained unmatched. In germline, CDR1 is DFQATT, CDR2 SNEGSKA (reference sequence). The CDR3 loop reads CSARGTIRLAAGETQYF. The CDR3 nucleotides read TGCAGTGCTAGAGGCACAATTCGACTAGCGGCAGGGGAGACCCAGTACTTC.

In this sample, this clonotype turned up a few times. The genes are TRBV12-3 or TRBV12-4 and TRBJ2-5; 8 nucleotides line up with TRBD2. Trimming cost V 5 bases and J 4 bases; bases outside gene matches: 6. The CDR3 loop spans 14 amino acids. The CDR3 reads CASSQSSGRETQYF. In DNA, the CDR3 is TGTGCCAGCAGTCAGTCTAGCGGGCGAGAGACCCAGTACTTC.

This chain joins TRBV5-1 and TRBJ2-3, with TRBD1 matching 7 bases. The CDR3 totals 15 residues. V trimming: 4 bases; J trimming: 6 bases; junction bases outside the gene matches: 11. Per germline, CDR1 SGHRS and CDR2 YFSETQ. This chain's CDR3 is CASSPEPTGWDTQYF. DNA for the CDR3: TGCGCCAGCAGCCCAGAGCCGACAGGGTGGGATACGCAGTATTTT.

This clonotype was seen a handful of times. This chain joins TRBV25-1 and TRBJ2-3; TRBD2 aligns across 14 bases. The CDR3 contains 17 residues. From germline, CDR1 is MGHDK and CDR2 SYGVNS. J lost 6 bases, V lost 3 bases, and 8 bases had no gene match. DNA for the CDR3: TGTGCCAGCAGTGATCACGGACTAGCGGGAGGTGGTGATACGCAGTATTTT. Its translation is CASSDHGLAGGGDTQYF. The full variable domain, completed using reference TRBV25-1 and TRBJ2-3, is EADIYQTPRYLVIGTGKKITLECSQTMGHDKMYWYQQDPGMELHLIHYSYGVNSTEKGDLSSESTVSRIRTEHFPLTLESARPSHTSQYLCASSDHGLAGGGDTQYFGPGTRLTVL.

This clonotype was seen many times. The genes are TRBV29-1 and TRBJ1-1; TRBD1 might be the D (6 bases). V lost 4 bases, J lost 3 bases, and 9 bases lay in between. The CDR3 runs to 12 residues. CDR1 is SQVTM and CDR2 is ANQGSEA in the germline V gene. CDR3 residues: CSVGQGYTEAFF. DNA for the CDR3: TGCAGCGTTGGGCAGGGGTACACTGAAGCTTTCTTT.

In its sample, this clonotype was seen a few times. This chain uses TRBV6-4 with TRBJ1-4; D not certain. The CDR3 extends over 15 amino acids. Germline assignment: CDR1 MRHNA and CDR2 SNTAGT. The V and J ends lost 5 bases and 6 bases respectively, with 16 bases between them. The CDR3 DNA reads as TGTGCCAGCAGTAAAGGGAATTCGCTTGATGAAAAACTGTTTTTT. It yields the protein CASSKGNSLDEKLFF.

This clonotype appeared a single time. V usage is TRBV28 and J usage is TRBJ2-4; possibly TRBD1 for D (6 bases). V lost 6 bases to trimming and J lost 0 bases, with 18 bases between them. This CDR3 is 17 amino acids long. Germline V gives CDR1 MDHEN, CDR2 SYDVKM. The DNA for the CDR3 is TGTGCCAGCAGCCCGCCCCAGGGGTGGCAAGCCAAAAACATTCAGTACTTC. This codes for CASSPPQGWQAKNIQYF. Drawing the rest from reference TRBV28 and TRBJ2-4, the complete variable domain is DVKVTQSSRYLVKRTGEKVFLECVQDMDHENMFWYRQDPGLGLRLIYFSYDVKMKEKGDIPEGYSVSREKKERFSLILESASTNQTSMYLCASSPPQGWQAKNIQYFGAGTRLSVL.

This clonotype has just a few counts. J is TRBJ2-3 and V is TRBV5-1, with D perhaps matching TRBD1 or TRBD2 (5 bases each). Trimming took 1 base from V and 5 from J, leaving 14 bases between them. Germline V gene lookup returns CDR1 SGHRS and CDR2 YFSETQ. This CDR3 comprises 15 residues. The CDR3 DNA reads as TGCGCCAGCAGCTTGTCGGACACTAGGAGAGATACGCAGTATTTT. This sequence encodes CASSLSDTRRDTQYF. The full variable domain, rest sourced from reference TRBV5-1 and TRBJ2-3, is KAGVTQTPRYLIKTRGQQVTLSCSPISGHRSVSWYQQTPGQGLQFLFEYFSETQRNKGNFPGRFSGRQFSNSRSEMNVSTLELGDSALYLCASSLSDTRRDTQYFGPGTRLTVL.

This clonotype occurred a few times. V is TRBV5-5 and J is TRBJ2-7, with D tentatively TRBD2 (5 bases). The CDR3 length is 15 residues. Germline CDR1 is SGHKS and CDR2 is YYEKEE (reference sequence). The V end was cut by 2 bases, the J end by 3 bases, with 15 bases between. CDR3 sequence reads: CASSFLDQRNYEQYV. For the CDR3, the DNA is TGTGCCAGCAGCTTTCTTGATCAGCGGAACTACGAGCAGTACGTC.